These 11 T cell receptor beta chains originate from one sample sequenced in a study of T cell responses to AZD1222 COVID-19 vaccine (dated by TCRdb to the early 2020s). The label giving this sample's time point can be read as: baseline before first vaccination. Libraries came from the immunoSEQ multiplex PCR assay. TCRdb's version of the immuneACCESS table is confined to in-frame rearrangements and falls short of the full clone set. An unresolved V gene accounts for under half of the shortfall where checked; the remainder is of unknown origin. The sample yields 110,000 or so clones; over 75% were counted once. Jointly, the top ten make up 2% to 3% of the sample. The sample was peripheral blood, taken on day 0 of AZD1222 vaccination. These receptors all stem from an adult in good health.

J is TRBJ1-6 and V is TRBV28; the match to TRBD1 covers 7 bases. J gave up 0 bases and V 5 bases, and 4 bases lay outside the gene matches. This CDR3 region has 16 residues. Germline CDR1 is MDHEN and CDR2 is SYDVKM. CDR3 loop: CASSRQGISYNSPLHF. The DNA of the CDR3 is TGTGCCAGCAGTCGACAGGGTATCTCCTATAATTCACCCCTCCACTTT.

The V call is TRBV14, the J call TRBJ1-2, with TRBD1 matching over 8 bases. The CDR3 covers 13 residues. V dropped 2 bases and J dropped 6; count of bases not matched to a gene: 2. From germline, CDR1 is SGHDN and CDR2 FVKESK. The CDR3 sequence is CASSQQQGDGYTF. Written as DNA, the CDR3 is TGTGCCAGCAGCCAACAACAGGGGGATGGCTACACCTTC.

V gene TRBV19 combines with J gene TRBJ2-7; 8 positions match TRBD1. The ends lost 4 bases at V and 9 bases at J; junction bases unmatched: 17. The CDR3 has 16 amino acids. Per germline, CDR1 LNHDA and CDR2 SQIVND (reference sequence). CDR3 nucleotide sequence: TGTGCCAGTAGTAGCCTCGGACAGGGAATGACTCATGGGCAGTACTTC. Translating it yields CASSSLGQGMTHGQYF.

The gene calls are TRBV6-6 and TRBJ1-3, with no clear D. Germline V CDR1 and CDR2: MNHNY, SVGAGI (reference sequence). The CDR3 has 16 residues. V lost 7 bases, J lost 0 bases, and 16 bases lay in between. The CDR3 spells CASITSGGFSGNTIYF. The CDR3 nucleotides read TGTGCCAGCATAACCTCCGGCGGTTTCTCTGGAAACACCATATATTTT.

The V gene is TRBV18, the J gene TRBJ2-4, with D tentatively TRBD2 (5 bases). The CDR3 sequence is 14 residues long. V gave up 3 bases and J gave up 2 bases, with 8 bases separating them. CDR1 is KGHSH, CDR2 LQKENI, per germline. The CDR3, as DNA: TGTGCCAGCTCACCCCGAGGGCCCAAAAACATTCAGTACTTC. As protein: CASSPRGPKNIQYF. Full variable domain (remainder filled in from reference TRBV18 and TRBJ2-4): NAGVMQNPRHLVRRRGQEARLRCSPMKGHSHVYWYRQLPEEGLKFMVYLQKENIIDESGMPKERFSAEFPKEGPSILRIQQVVRGDSAAYFCASSPRGPKNIQYFGAGTRLSVL.

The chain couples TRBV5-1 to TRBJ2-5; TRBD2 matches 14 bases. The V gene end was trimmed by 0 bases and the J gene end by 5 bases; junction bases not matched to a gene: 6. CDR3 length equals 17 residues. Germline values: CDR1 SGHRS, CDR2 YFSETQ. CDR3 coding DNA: TGCGCCAGCAGCTTGGCGGGACTAGCGGGAGCAGCGGAGACCCAGTACTTC. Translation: CASSLAGLAGAAETQYF. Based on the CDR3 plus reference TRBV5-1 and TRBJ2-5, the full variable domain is KAGVTQTPRYLIKTRGQQVTLSCSPISGHRSVSWYQQTPGQGLQFLFEYFSETQRNKGNFPGRFSGRQFSNSRSEMNVSTLELGDSALYLCASSLAGLAGAAETQYFGPGTRLLVL.

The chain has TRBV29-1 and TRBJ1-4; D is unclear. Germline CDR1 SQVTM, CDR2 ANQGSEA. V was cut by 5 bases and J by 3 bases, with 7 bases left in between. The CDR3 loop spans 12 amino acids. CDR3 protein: CSVSAANEKLFF. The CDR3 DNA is TGCAGCGTTTCGGCGGCTAATGAAAAACTGTTTTTT. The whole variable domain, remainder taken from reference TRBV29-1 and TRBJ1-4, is SAVISQKPSRDICQRGTSLTIQCQVDSQVTMMFWYRQQPGQSLTLIATANQGSEATYESGFVIDKFPISRPNLTFSTLTVSNMSPEDSSIYLCSVSAANEKLFFGSGTQLSVL.

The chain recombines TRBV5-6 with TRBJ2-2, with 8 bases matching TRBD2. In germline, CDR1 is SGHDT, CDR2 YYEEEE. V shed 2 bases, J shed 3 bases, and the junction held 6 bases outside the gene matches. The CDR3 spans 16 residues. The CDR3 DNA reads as TGTGCCAGCAGCTTTCAGGGACTAGGTGACACCGGGGAGCTGTTTTTT. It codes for CASSFQGLGDTGELFF.

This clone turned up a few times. The CDR3 DNA reads as TGTGCCAGCAGTTTATCGCTCCTAGAAGCTTTCTTT. Translating gives CASSLSLLEAFF. V gene TRBV12-3 or TRBV12-4 combines with J gene TRBJ1-1; D remains ambiguous. There are 12 residues in the CDR3. The V gene lost 2 bases and the J gene lost 8 bases, with 9 bases spanning the gap.

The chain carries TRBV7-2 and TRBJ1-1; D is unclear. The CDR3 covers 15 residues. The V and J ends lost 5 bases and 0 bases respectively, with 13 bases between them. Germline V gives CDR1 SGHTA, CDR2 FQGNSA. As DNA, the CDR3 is TGTGCCAGCAGCCGGGAATTTTATATGAACACTGAAGCTTTCTTT. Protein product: CASSREFYMNTEAFF.

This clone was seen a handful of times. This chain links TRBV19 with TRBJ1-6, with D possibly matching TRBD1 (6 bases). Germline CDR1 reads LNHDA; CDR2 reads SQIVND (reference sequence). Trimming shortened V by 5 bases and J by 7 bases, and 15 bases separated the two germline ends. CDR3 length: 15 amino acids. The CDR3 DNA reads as TGTGCCAGTAGTCCCGCAGTGCAGGGGAATTCACCCCTCCACTTT. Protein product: CASSPAVQGNSPLHF. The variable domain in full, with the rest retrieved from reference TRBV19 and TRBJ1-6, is DGGITQSPKYLFRKEGQNVTLSCEQNLNHDAMYWYRQDPGQGLRLIYYSQIVNDFQKGDIAEGYSVSREKKESFPLTVTSAQKNPTAFYLCASSPAVQGNSPLHFGNGTRLTVT.